The sequence of this T cell receptor (beta chain) was determined in a study of shared clonotypes between healthy human individuals. Whole-study findings and limits: Blood was the only sampled material, and tissue repertoires likely differ.

Trimming cost V 5 bases and J 0 bases, with 13 bases left between them. Germline V CDR1 and CDR2: SGHTA, FQGNSA. CDR3 length: 16 amino acids. For this clone: Its target is unknown. A much more abundant neighbour one base away suggests this may be a read error. The sample contains more than one DNA sequence encoding this CDR3.

Those who donated were healthy HIV-negative adults, with no recent acute infections or vaccinations reported. Extraction of genomic DNA in unsorted samples used approximately 96 million PBMCs. Per the authors' pipeline: As immunoSEQ supplied junction-only sequences (without quality scores), filtering differed. The repertoire was sequenced with immunoSEQ multiplex PCR; TCRdb's copy has only in-frame clones and lacks some. That table supplies the V and J calls and clone size; D and trimming were determined from the DNA. The sample consists of hundreds of thousands of clones, around 77% of them appearing once.

The chain links TRBV7-2 to TRBJ2-2; D is undetermined. The TCR was taken from a woman aged 35 to 49 in good health. Some clones in this sample may be carry-over from other donors' samples. The source material was PBMCs. The CDR3 bases are TGTGCCAGCAGCCCCTCAGCCCTTTCGAACACCGGGGAGCTGTTTTTT. Translation: CASSPSALSNTGELFF.